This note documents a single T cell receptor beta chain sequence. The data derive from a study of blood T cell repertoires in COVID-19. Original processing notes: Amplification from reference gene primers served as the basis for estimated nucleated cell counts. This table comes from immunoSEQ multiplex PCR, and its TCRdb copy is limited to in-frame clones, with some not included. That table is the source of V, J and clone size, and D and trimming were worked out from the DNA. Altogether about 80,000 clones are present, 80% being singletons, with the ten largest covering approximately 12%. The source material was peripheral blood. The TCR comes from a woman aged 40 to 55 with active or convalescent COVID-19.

CDR3 sequence reads: CASGPGTGYLNEQFF. DNA for the CDR3: TGCGCCAGCGGGCCGGGGACTGGATATCTCAATGAGCAGTTCTTC. The chain carries TRBV4-3 and TRBJ2-1, with TRBD2 as a possible D gene (6 bases). Germline V gene lookup returns CDR1 LGHNA and CDR2 YSLEER. Trimming removed 8 bases from V and 6 bases from J, with 20 bases in between. This CDR3 is 15 amino acids long.